Reported below is one T cell receptor beta chain. Its antigen is unidentified. The data are from a study of cytomegalovirus exposure and HLA in healthy donors. The length of the CDR3 is 15 residues. V was clipped by 5 bases and J by 3 bases; unmatched bases: 9. CDR1 SGHRS and CDR2 YFSETQ come from the germline V gene. Donors were ostensibly healthy at sampling, although undocumented immune exposures were probable. General observations from the study: DRB1 showed the most TCR associations and HLA-C the fewest in a later analysis, as rates varied by HLA locus.

PCR was performed using 60 Vbeta and 13 Jbeta primers. Measured with immunoSEQ multiplex PCR; TCRdb has only the in-frame clones, and not every one. The table shows roughly 180,000 clones, with around four fifths occurring only once. The TCR comes from a man aged 25-45 years in good health and CMV-seronegative. This rearrangement joins TRBV5-1 to TRBJ2-5; 8 bases fit TRBD1. The sequencing input was PBMCs. CDR3 in DNA: TGCGCCAGCAGTATGGCAGGGGGCGATGAAGAGACCCAGTACTTC. This codes for CASSMAGGDEETQYF.